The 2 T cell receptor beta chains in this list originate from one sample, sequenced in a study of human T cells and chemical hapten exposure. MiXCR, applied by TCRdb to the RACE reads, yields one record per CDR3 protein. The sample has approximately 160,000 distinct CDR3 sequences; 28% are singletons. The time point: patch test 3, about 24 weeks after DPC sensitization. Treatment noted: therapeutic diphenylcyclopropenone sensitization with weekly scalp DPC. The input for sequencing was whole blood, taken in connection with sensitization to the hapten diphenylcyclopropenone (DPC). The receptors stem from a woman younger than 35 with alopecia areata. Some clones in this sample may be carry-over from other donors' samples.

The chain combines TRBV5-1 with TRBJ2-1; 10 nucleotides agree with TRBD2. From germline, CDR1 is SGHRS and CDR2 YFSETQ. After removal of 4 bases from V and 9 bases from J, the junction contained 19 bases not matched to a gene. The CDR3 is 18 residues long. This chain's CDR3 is CASSPGLGAGGPEGEQFF. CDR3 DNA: TGCGCCAGCAGCCCGGGACTGGGAGCGGGAGGGCCTGAAGGTGAGCAGTTCTTC.

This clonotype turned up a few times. For the CDR3, the DNA is TGCAGTGCTAGGGAACAGGGGAGCATTAATCAGCCCCAGCATTTT. Its translation is CSAREQGSINQPQHF. The gene calls are TRBV20-1 and TRBJ1-5, with 7 bases identical to TRBD1. Trimming removed 3 bases from V and 4 bases from J; junction bases left unmatched: 9. The CDR3 is 15 amino acids. CDR1 DFQATT and CDR2 SNEGSKA come from the germline V gene (reference sequence).